This T cell receptor (beta chain) was sequenced in a study of blood T cell repertoires in COVID-19. Turning to the study itself: The origin of the acute and convalescent COVID-19 samples was the United States, Italy and Spain. T cells, B-cell-depleted T cells, or PBMCs supplied cDNA or gDNA.

Unmatched junction bases numbered 17, after V lost 5 bases and J lost 4 bases. The CDR3 consists of 18 residues. The germline CDR1 and CDR2 sequences are SGHAT and FQNNGV. Source study methods: Amplification with reference gene primers provided the estimates of nucleated cell counts. Libraries were prepared by immunoSEQ multiplex PCR; TCRdb keeps only in-frame clonotypes and omits some of them. V, J and clone size derive from that table, while D and trimming were established from the DNA sequence. The sample shows approximately 260,000 clones, 89% of them seen only once. The sample was peripheral blood. The V and J genes are TRBV11-2 and TRBJ2-1; 7 bases are shared with TRBD2. The clonotype comes from a woman in her thirties or forties who had recovered from COVID-19. The DNA of the CDR3 is TGTGCCAGCAGCGCCTTGCCCGGGGGGAGATCCTCTTACAATGAGCAGTTCTTC. Its translation: CASSALPGGRSSYNEQFF. The variable domain in full, with the rest retrieved from reference TRBV11-2 and TRBJ2-1, is EAGVAQSPRYKIIEKRQSVAFWCNPISGHATLYWYQQILGQGPKLLIQFQNNGVVDDSQLPKDRFSAERLKGVDSTLKIQPAKLEDSAVYLCASSALPGGRSSYNEQFFGPGTRLTVL.